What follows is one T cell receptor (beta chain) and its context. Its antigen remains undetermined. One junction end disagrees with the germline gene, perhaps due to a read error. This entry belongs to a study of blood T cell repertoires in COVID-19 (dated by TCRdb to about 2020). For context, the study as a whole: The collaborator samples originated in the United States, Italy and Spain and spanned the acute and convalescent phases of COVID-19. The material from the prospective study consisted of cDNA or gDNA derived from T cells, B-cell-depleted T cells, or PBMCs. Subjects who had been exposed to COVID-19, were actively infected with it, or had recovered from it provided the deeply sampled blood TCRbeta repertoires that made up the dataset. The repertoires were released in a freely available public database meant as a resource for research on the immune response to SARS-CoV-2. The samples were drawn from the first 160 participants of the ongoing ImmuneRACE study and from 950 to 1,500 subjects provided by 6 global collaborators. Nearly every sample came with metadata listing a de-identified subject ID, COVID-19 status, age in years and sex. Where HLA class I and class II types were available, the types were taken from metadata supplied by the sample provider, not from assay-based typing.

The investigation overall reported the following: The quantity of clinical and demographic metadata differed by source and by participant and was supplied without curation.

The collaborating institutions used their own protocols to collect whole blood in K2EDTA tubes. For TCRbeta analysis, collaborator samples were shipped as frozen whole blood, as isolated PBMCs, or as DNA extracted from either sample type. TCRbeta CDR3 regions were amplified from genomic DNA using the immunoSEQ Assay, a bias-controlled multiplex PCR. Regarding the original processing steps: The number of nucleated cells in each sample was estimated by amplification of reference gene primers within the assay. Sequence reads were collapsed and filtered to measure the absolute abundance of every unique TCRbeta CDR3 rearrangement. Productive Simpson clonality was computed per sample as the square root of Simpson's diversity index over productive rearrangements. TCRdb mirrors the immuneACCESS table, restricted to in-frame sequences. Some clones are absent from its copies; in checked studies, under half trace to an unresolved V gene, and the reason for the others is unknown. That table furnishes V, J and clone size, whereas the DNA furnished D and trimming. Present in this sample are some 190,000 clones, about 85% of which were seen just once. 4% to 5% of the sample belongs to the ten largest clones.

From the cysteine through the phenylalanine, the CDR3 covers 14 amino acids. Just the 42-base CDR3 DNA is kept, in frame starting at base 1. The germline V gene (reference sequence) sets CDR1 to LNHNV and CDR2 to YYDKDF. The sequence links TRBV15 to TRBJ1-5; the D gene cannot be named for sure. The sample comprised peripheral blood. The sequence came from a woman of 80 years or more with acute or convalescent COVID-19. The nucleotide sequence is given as TGTGCCACCAGCAGAGACGGTTCTGGGAGCCCCTCGAATTTT. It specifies CATSRDGSGSPSNF.